The TCR beta chain described here comes from a study of T cell responses to AZD1222 COVID-19 vaccine. Clones were read by immunoSEQ multiplex PCR, and TCRdb kept only the in-frame ones, dropping some. The profile shows about 70,000 clones, around 90% of them singletons. This CDR3 comprises 15 residues. The J segment lost 8 bases and the V segment lost 0 bases, leaving 6 bases of the junction unmatched. In germline, CDR1 is MGHRA, CDR2 YSYEKL. General study points: Most donors were white British and more were female, and clonal diversity was possibly underestimated.

As for this clone: Its antigen is as yet unknown.

The specimen comprised peripheral blood, sampled 28 days after the second dose of the MenACWY control vaccine. The receptor's source is an adult who received the MenACWY meningococcal vaccine as a control. The rearrangement links TRBV4-1 to TRBJ1-4, with 7 positions matching TRBD1. Written as DNA, the CDR3 is TGCGCCAGCAGCCAAGACGCAGGGGGAGGCGAAAAACTGTTTTTT. The encoded protein is CASSQDAGGGEKLFF.